This T cell receptor beta chain was profiled in a study of beta chain features in type 1 diabetes. The study, taken as a whole, reports: Compared with healthy donors, patients appeared to share more similar naive, central memory and regulatory TCRB repertoires. HLA influence on TCRB rearrangement stayed unresolved here. PCR might pick shorter templates more often, in the same way for patients and controls.

V was clipped by 1 base and J by 1 base, with 14 bases between them. The germline gives CDR1 LGHNA, CDR2 YSLEER. This CDR3 contains 16 residues. This clone was counted only a few times. The antigen is undetermined. Isolated RNA was reverse transcribed in full, so expressed TCRB transcripts were sequenced. Assay: immunoSEQ multiplex PCR; the TCRdb copy retains only in-frame clones and omits some. The data contain about 240,000 clones, less than 35% of them singletons. This TCR was sampled from a man aged 25 to 40 in good health. Sequencing was performed on central memory CD4+ T cells from blood. The chain employs TRBV4-3 and TRBJ2-7; D assignment may be TRBD1 or TRBD2 (5 bases each). This CDR3 reads CASSQGLGPLSYEQYF. DNA for the CDR3: TGCGCCAGCAGCCAAGGGTTGGGACCCTTATCCTACGAGCAGTACTTC.